This TCR beta chain was sequenced for a study of T cell changes during pregnancy in multiple sclerosis. The J segment lost 4 bases and the V segment lost 5 bases, leaving 8 bases of the junction unmatched. CDR3 length equals 16 residues. CDR1 is SGHTA and CDR2 is FQGTGA in the germline V gene. The table came from immunoSEQ multiplex PCR; TCRdb's copy has only in-frame clones and leaves some out. The data hold 90,000 to 130,000 clones, with approximately 90% observed a single time. The sequence was obtained from a female donor with multiple sclerosis, enrolled in a pregnancy study. The chain is built from TRBV7-3 and TRBJ2-3; TRBD2 aligns across 11 bases. This sample comprised peripheral blood, obtained in the third trimester of pregnancy. As DNA, the CDR3 is TGTGCCAGCAGCCCCCAACTAGCGGGAGTCGCAGATACGCAGTATTTT. Translated: CASSPQLAGVADTQYF.